This T cell receptor beta chain was documented in a study of blood T cells in healthy people across ages. The use of a sample-barcoded 5' primer and a J-beta primer mix characterized a second PCR of roughly 7 to 12 cycles. Using its own MiXCR run on the 5' RACE reads, TCRdb lists one record per CDR3 protein. The sample yields 1.5 million to 2 million distinct CDR3 sequences, 49% seen once. The donors, healthy Caucasians from Russia, were aged roughly 6 to 90. The CDR3 has 13 residues. Germline V gene lookup returns CDR1 SGHAT and CDR2 FQNNGV. Trimming took off 5 bases at V and 6 bases at J, with 11 bases between the two ends. Study-wide findings and caveats: Fewer expanded clones and more diversity marked long-lived versus aged donors. PBMCs that were unsorted prevented a conclusive naive versus antigen-experienced comparison.

With regard to this clonotype: Its antigen remains unidentified.

Sequencing was performed on blood. This sequence joins TRBV11-2 and TRBJ2-1, with D tentatively TRBD2 (5 bases). The receptor's source is a woman in her forties in good health. The CDR3 sequence is CASSASRPNEQFF. CDR3 in DNA: TGTGCCAGCAGCGCTAGCAGGCCCAATGAGCAGTTCTTC.